The 20 T cell receptor beta chains reported below all come from one sample, sequenced in a study of blood T cell repertoires in COVID-19. Method: immunoSEQ multiplex PCR; TCRdb's copy keeps in-frame clones and lacks some. The sample holds 40,000 to 45,000 clones, 88% seen once. The sequenced material came from peripheral blood. The receptors derive from a human donor in a cohort sampled during active COVID-19.

The rearrangement joins TRBV6-5 to TRBJ1-2; the D gene is possibly TRBD1 (5 bases). This CDR3 is built from 15 residues. Germline CDR1 and CDR2: MNHEY and SVGAGI. Trimming took 0 bases from V and 4 from J, leaving 12 bases between them. The CDR3 nucleotides are TGTGCCAGCAGTTACTCGGGGCTGGGGTCCTATGGCTACACCTTC. Translating gives CASSYSGLGSYGYTF.

The genes are TRBV9 and TRBJ1-3; possibly TRBD1 for D (6 bases). Germline V CDR1 and CDR2: SGDLS, YYNGEE. The CDR3 contains 14 residues. V dropped 0 bases and J dropped 4 bases, with 8 bases sitting between them. CDR3 DNA sequence: TGTGCCAGCAGCGTAGGGACAGACGGAAACACCATATATTTT. Translated, it gives CASSVGTDGNTIYF.

V is TRBV2 and J is TRBJ1-1; D uncertain. CDR3 length equals 12 residues. Germline CDR1 SNHLY, CDR2 FYNNEI. Trimming removed 7 bases from V and 4 bases from J, with 10 bases in between. CDR3 protein: CASTERVTEAFF. CDR3 coding DNA: TGTGCCAGCACCGAACGGGTCACTGAAGCTTTCTTT.

The chain combines TRBV7-9 with TRBJ1-3; unclear D gene. Germline V gene sequence: CDR1 SEHNR, CDR2 FQNEAQ (reference sequence). The CDR3 contains 16 residues. The V end lost 1 base, the J end lost 0 bases, and 10 bases lay between the germline ends. The CDR3 reads CASSLETPYSGNTIYF. CDR3 nucleotide sequence: TGTGCCAGCAGCTTAGAGACACCCTACTCTGGAAACACCATATATTTT.

The chain links TRBV10-1 to TRBJ2-1; TRBD2 aligns across 9 bases. V gave up 3 bases and J gave up 7 bases; unmatched junction bases: 10. The CDR3 has 16 residues. Looked up from germline, CDR1 is WNHNN and CDR2 is SYGVQD (reference sequence). CDR3 sequence: CASSEASGAPENEQFF. The CDR3 DNA reads as TGCGCCAGCAGTGAAGCTAGCGGGGCTCCGGAGAATGAGCAGTTCTTC.

DNA of the CDR3: TGTGCCAGCAGAGACCCGACAGGGGGGAACACTGAAGCTTTCTTT. Translating gives CASRDPTGGNTEAFF. V and J are TRBV2 and TRBJ1-1, with TRBD1 identical over 9 bases. From germline, CDR1 is SNHLY and CDR2 FYNNEI. V was clipped by 6 bases and J by 1 base; unmatched bases: 6. There are 15 residues in the CDR3.

J is TRBJ2-3 and V is TRBV29-1, with D unresolved. Germline V gene lookup returns CDR1 SQVTM and CDR2 ANQGSEA. This CDR3 spans 11 amino acids. Between the trimmed V and J ends, which lost 6 bases and 0 bases, there was a span of 4 bases. The CDR3: CSVQSTDTQYF. The CDR3 coding sequence is TGCAGCGTACAGAGCACAGATACGCAGTATTTT.

The CDR3 nucleotides read TGTGCCAGCTCACCACCAAACAGGGGGTCCTACAATGAGCAGTTCTTC. Translation gives CASSPPNRGSYNEQFF. The gene calls are TRBV18 and TRBJ2-1, with TRBD1 matching over 8 bases. V shed 0 bases and J 1 base; nucleotides not matched to a gene: 2. Germline V lookup: CDR1 KGHSH, CDR2 LQKENI. The CDR3 runs to 16 residues.

The V and J genes are TRBV11-2 and TRBJ2-7, with D perhaps TRBD1 (5 bases). With 3 bases removed from V and 1 base from J, the gap between germline ends came to 7 bases. The CDR3 has 13 amino acids. Germline CDR1 and CDR2: SGHAT and FQNNGV. The CDR3: CASSLGQSYEQYF. As DNA, the CDR3 is TGTGCCAGCAGCTTGGGGCAGTCCTACGAGCAGTACTTC.

The V and J genes are TRBV2 and TRBJ2-4, with D perhaps matching TRBD2 (6 bases). Trimming removed 3 bases from V and 9 bases from J, with 9 bases in between. CDR1 and CDR2 (germline): SNHLY, FYNNEI. The CDR3 extends over 12 amino acids. CDR3 coding DNA: TGTGCCAGCAGTGAGTCCGGGGGCATTCAGTACTTC. This gives the protein CASSESGGIQYF.

This clone has more than one count but fewer than ten. The chain is built from TRBV5-4 and TRBJ1-2; D is possibly TRBD1 (6 bases). CDR1 SGHNT and CDR2 YYREEE come from the germline V gene (reference sequence). Trimming took off 3 bases at V and 4 bases at J, with 16 bases between the two ends. The CDR3 runs 15 residues. In nucleotides, the CDR3 is TGTGCCAGCAGCTCCCCGACCGGACAGATCTATGGCTACACCTTC. Its translation is CASSSPTGQIYGYTF.

The chain links TRBV19 to TRBJ1-3; the match to TRBD1 covers 7 bases. After removal of 6 bases from V and 1 base from J, the junction contained 6 bases not matched to a gene. Per germline, CDR1 LNHDA and CDR2 SQIVND (reference sequence). This CDR3 has 15 amino acids. This CDR3 is CASSRQGNSGNTIYF. CDR3 sequence (DNA): TGTGCCAGTAGCAGACAGGGAAATTCTGGAAACACCATATATTTT.

The chain links TRBV3-1 (or the pseudogene TRBV3-2) to TRBJ2-7; no reliable D call. CDR1 and CDR2 (germline): LGHDT, YNNKEL (reference sequence). The CDR3 contains 12 residues. Trimming pared 4 bases from V and 7 bases from J, leaving 11 bases between. Here the CDR3 DNA reads TGTGCCAGCAGCCTGAGCCGTACGGAGCAGTACTTC. Translated: CASSLSRTEQYF.

V is TRBV30 and J is TRBJ2-2, with D tentatively TRBD1 (6 bases). Per the germline V gene, CDR1 is GTSNPN and CDR2 is SVGIG (reference sequence). This CDR3 is built from 13 residues. The V gene lost 1 base and the J gene lost 4 bases, with 7 bases spanning the gap. The CDR3 DNA reads TGTGCCTGGAGTGAACAGGGCACCGGGGAGCTGTTTTTT. It specifies CAWSEQGTGELFF.

This chain connects TRBV7-9 to TRBJ1-1, with 10 bases lining up with TRBD1. V was pared by 4 bases and J by 7 bases, with 6 bases of the junction left unmatched. This CDR3 spans 14 amino acids. CDR1 is SEHNR, CDR2 FQNEAQ, per germline (reference sequence). In nucleotides, the CDR3 is TGTGCCAGCAGCTCAGACAGGGGGCATGTTGAAGCTTTCTTT. Translated: CASSSDRGHVEAFF.

The chain has TRBV29-1 and TRBJ1-2; D is undetermined. Deletions cut 6 bases from V and 2 bases from J, with 19 bases between. The CDR3 spans 15 residues. Germline V gives CDR1 SQVTM, CDR2 ANQGSEA. Here the CDR3 DNA reads TGCAGCGTGGCAGACTCCTACTCGTTAAACTATGGCTACACCTTC. Translating gives CSVADSYSLNYGYTF.

This chain connects TRBV6-1 to TRBJ1-2; possible D gene TRBD1, 5 bases. Germline V lookup: CDR1 MNHNS, CDR2 SASEGT. The CDR3 has 15 amino acids. The V and J ends lost 3 bases and 4 bases respectively, with 15 bases between them. The DNA of the CDR3 is TGTGCCAGCAGTGATGGGGTAGGGGCCTTCTATGGCTACACCTTC. Encoded protein: CASSDGVGAFYGYTF.

The genes are TRBV3-1 (or the pseudogene TRBV3-2) and TRBJ2-5; 7 positions match TRBD1. The CDR3 contains 14 residues. Losses at the gene ends were 2 bases for V and 3 bases for J; bases not matched to a gene: 3. Germline V gene sequence: CDR1 LGHDT, CDR2 YNNKEL (reference sequence). CDR3 sequence (DNA): TGTGCCAGCAGCCAATCAGACAGGGAAGAGACCCAGTACTTC. This translates into CASSQSDREETQYF.

The gene calls are TRBV7-3 and TRBJ2-5, with D uncertain. Germline loops: CDR1 SGHTA, CDR2 FQGTGA. This CDR3 has 15 amino acids. Trimming took 1 base from V and 5 from J, leaving 14 bases between them. CDR3 sequence (DNA): TGTGCCAGCAGCTTAAATGGGCAGGCCCGGGAGACCCAGTACTTC. Translation gives CASSLNGQARETQYF.

V gene TRBV28 combines with J gene TRBJ2-2; D is uncertain. The CDR3 totals 16 residues. Trimming cost V 5 bases and J 0 bases, with 13 bases left between them. The germline V gene encodes CDR1 MDHEN and CDR2 SYDVKM. The CDR3 protein is CASSPPPGTNTGELFF. In DNA, the CDR3 is TGTGCCAGCAGTCCACCACCTGGCACGAACACCGGGGAGCTGTTTTTT. Together with reference TRBV28 and TRBJ2-2, the CDR3 gives the full variable domain: DVKVTQSSRYLVKRTGEKVFLECVQDMDHENMFWYRQDPGLGLRLIYFSYDVKMKEKGDIPEGYSVSREKKERFSLILESASTNQTSMYLCASSPPPGTNTGELFFGEGSRLTVL.